The 10 T cell receptor beta chains listed next were all sequenced from one sample in a study of T cells in localized non-small cell lung cancer. The method was immunoSEQ multiplex PCR; TCRdb's version includes in-frame clones alone and lacks a portion of them. In the table there are around 50,000 clones, 86% of which are singletons. The input for sequencing was peripheral blood, taken before any cancer treatment. The receptors shown here come from a male donor aged 60 or older with stage III squamous cell lung carcinoma.

CDR3 loop: CASSSIGSLGETQYF. The CDR3 DNA follows: TGCGCCAGCAGCTCGATTGGGTCCCTAGGGGAGACCCAGTACTTC. The gene calls are TRBV5-1 and TRBJ2-5; D call uncertain. Per germline, CDR1 SGHRS and CDR2 YFSETQ. V was clipped by 3 bases and J by 5 bases, with 17 bases between them. The CDR3 has 15 residues.

The rearrangement links TRBV15 to TRBJ1-3; D unresolved. Trimming left V 0 bases short and J 4 bases short, with 10 bases between. Germline CDR1 is LNHNV and CDR2 is YYDKDF (reference sequence). This CDR3 is 15 amino acids long. CDR3 sequence (DNA): TGTGCCACCAGCAGAGATCCCGGAGCGGGAAACACCATATATTTT. This sequence encodes CATSRDPGAGNTIYF.

There are a few counts of this clone. The genes are TRBV30 and TRBJ1-6; TRBD1 matches at 8 bases. This CDR3 contains 14 residues. Trimming cost V 1 base and J 9 bases; bases outside gene matches: 5. In germline, CDR1 is GTSNPN, CDR2 SVGIG (reference sequence). The CDR3 sequence is CAWSDFTGGSPLHF. CDR3 coding DNA: TGTGCCTGGAGTGATTTTACAGGGGGTTCACCCCTCCACTTT.

This clone was picked up one time. The chain recombines TRBV7-8 with TRBJ2-5; D not resolved. The CDR3 is 14 residues long. Trimming took off 1 base at V and 3 bases at J, with 9 bases between the two ends. CDR1 is SGHVS, CDR2 FQNEAQ, per germline. The CDR3 DNA reads as TGTGCCAGCAGCTTAGGGGCAGTCAAAGAGACCCAGTACTTC. Translating it yields CASSLGAVKETQYF.

V usage is TRBV28 and J usage is TRBJ1-4, with 8 bases lining up with TRBD1. Germline CDR1 MDHEN, CDR2 SYDVKM. The CDR3 runs to 18 residues. The V and J ends lost 4 bases and 3 bases, in that order; junction bases with no gene match: 13. CDR3 sequence (DNA): TGTGCCAGCAGTTCGTACCGGACAGGGATCCCCTCTAATGAAAAACTGTTTTTT. Its translation: CASSSYRTGIPSNEKLFF. Full variable domain (remainder filled in from reference TRBV28 and TRBJ1-4): DVKVTQSSRYLVKRTGEKVFLECVQDMDHENMFWYRQDPGLGLRLIYFSYDVKMKEKGDIPEGYSVSREKKERFSLILESASTNQTSMYLCASSSYRTGIPSNEKLFFGSGTQLSVL.

The chain recombines TRBV7-2 with TRBJ2-1; 11 bases are a match to TRBD2. J gave up 8 bases and V 0 bases, and 6 bases lay outside the gene matches. This CDR3 has 16 residues. Germline-derived CDR1 and CDR2 are SGHTA and FQGNSA. CDR3 coding DNA: TGTGCCAGCAGCTTAGCTAGCGGGGGGGCTTACTATGAGCAGTTCTTC. Amino acid sequence: CASSLASGGAYYEQFF. The whole variable domain, filled in from reference TRBV7-2 and TRBJ2-1, reads GAGVSQSPSNKVTEKGKDVELRCDPISGHTALYWYRQSLGQGLEFLIYFQGNSAPDKSGLPSDRFSAERTGGSVSTLTIQRTQQEDSAVYLCASSLASGGAYYEQFFGPGTRLTVL.

This chain connects TRBV6-5 to TRBJ2-5; 9 bases align to TRBD1. The tail of the sequence fits TRBJ2-7 better, so the J call may be wrong. The germline CDR1 and CDR2 sequences are MNHEY and SVGAGI. The CDR3 runs 15 residues. Written as DNA, the CDR3 is TGTGCCAGCAGTGCCACAGGGGGCGCAGTATACGAGCAGTACTTC. This encodes CASSATGGAVYEQYF.

V is TRBV5-1 and J is TRBJ1-1; maybe TRBD1 (6 bases). Germline V gene data show CDR1 as SGHRS and CDR2 as YFSETQ. V was cut by 0 bases and J by 5 bases, with 8 bases left in between. The CDR3 covers 13 residues. The CDR3 DNA follows: TGCGCCAGCAGCTTGGAGCAGGGGACTGAAGCTTTCTTT. It is translated as CASSLEQGTEAFF.

This clone was counted only a few times. J is TRBJ2-4 and V is TRBV28; either TRBD1 or TRBD2 may supply D (5 bases each). Germline V gene lookup returns CDR1 MDHEN and CDR2 SYDVKM. The ends were cut back, 1 base at V and 5 bases at J, with 15 bases in the middle. The CDR3 spans 16 residues. This CDR3 is CASSLYTGTGQNIQYF. The CDR3, as DNA: TGTGCCAGCAGTTTATATACGGGTACGGGGCAAAACATTCAGTACTTC.

The rearrangement joins TRBV4-1 to TRBJ1-5; D might be TRBD1 (5 bases). V lost 1 base, J lost 4 bases, and 11 bases lay in between. The length of the CDR3 is 15 residues. CDR1 and CDR2 from the germline V gene are MGHRA and YSYEKL. The CDR3 sequence is CASSQVGAGNQPQHF. CDR3 coding DNA: TGCGCCAGCAGCCAAGTTGGGGCGGGTAATCAGCCCCAGCATTTT.